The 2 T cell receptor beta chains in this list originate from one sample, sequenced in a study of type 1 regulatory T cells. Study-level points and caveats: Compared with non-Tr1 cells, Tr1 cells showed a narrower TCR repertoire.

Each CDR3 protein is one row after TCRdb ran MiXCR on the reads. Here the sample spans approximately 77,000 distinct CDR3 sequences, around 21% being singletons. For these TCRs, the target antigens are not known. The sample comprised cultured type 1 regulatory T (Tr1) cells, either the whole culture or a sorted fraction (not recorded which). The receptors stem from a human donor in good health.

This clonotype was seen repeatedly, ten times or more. CDR3 in amino acids: CASSYGNRNQPQHF. DNA of the CDR3: TGTGCCAGCAGTTACGGGAACAGGAATCAGCCCCAGCATTTT. The rearrangement links TRBV6-2 or TRBV6-3 to TRBJ1-5, with a tentative D call TRBD1 (5 bases). CDR1 and CDR2 from the germline V gene are MNHEY and SVGEGT. V gave up 2 bases and J gave up 4 bases, with 9 bases separating them. CDR3 length: 14 residues.

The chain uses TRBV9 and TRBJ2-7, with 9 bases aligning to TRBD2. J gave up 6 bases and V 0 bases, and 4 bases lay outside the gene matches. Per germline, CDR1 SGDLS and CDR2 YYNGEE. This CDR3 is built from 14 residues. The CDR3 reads CASSVDAGGPEQYF. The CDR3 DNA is TGTGCCAGCAGCGTAGACGCGGGAGGGCCCGAGCAGTACTTC.